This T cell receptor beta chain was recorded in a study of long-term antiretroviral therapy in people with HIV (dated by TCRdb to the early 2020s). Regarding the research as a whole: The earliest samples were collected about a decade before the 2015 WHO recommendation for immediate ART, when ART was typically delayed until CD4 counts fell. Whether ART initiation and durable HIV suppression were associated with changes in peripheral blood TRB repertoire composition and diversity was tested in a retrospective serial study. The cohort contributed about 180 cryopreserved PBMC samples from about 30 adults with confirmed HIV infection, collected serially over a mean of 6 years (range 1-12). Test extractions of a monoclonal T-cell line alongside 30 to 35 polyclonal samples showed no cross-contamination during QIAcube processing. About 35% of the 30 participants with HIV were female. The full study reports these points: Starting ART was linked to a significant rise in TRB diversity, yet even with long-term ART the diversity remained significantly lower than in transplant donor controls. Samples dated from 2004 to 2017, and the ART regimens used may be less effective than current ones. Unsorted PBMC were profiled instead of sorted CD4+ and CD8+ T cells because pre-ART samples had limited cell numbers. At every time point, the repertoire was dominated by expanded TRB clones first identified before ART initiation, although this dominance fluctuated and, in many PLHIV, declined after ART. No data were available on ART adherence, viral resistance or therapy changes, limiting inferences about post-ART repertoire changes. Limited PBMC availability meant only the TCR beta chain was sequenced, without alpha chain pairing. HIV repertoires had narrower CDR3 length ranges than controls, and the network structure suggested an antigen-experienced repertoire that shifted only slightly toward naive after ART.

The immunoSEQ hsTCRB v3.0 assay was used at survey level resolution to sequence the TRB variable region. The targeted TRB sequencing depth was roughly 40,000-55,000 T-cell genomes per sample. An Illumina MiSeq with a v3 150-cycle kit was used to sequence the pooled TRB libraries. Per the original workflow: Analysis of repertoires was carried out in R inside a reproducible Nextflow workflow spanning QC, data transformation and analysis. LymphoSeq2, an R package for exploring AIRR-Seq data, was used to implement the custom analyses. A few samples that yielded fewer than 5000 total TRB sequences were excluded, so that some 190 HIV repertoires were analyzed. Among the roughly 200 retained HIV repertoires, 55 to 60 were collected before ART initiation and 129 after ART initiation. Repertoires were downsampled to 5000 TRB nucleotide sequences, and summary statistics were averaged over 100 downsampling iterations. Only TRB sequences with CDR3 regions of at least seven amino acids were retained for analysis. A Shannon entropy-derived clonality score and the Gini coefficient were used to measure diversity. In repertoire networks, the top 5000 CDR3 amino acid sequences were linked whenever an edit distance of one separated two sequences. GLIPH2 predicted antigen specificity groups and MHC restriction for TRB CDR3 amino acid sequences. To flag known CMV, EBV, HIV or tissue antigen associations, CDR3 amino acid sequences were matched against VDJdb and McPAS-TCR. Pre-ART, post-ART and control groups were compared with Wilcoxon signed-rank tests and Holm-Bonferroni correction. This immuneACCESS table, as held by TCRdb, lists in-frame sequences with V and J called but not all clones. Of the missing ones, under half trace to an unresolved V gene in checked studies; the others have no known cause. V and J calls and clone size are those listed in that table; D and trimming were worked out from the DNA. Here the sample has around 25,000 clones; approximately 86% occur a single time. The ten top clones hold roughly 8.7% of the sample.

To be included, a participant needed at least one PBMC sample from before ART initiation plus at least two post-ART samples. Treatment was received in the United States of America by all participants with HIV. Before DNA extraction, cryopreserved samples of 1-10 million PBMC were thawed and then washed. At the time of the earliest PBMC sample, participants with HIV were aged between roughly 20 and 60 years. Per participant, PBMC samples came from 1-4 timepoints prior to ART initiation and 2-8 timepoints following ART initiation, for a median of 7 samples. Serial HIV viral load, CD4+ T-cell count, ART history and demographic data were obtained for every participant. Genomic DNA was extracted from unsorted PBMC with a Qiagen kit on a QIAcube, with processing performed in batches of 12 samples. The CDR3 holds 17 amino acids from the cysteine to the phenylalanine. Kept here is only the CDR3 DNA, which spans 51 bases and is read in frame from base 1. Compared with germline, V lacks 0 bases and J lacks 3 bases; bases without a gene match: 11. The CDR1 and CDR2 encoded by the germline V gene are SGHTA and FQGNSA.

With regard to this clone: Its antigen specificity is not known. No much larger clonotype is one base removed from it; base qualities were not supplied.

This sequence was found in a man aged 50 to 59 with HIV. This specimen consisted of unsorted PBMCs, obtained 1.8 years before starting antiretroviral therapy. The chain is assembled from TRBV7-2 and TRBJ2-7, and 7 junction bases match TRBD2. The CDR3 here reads CASSLAPVGGGLYEQYF. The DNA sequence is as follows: TGTGCCAGCAGCTTAGCCCCCGTGGGGGGAGGGCTCTACGAGCAGTACTTC.